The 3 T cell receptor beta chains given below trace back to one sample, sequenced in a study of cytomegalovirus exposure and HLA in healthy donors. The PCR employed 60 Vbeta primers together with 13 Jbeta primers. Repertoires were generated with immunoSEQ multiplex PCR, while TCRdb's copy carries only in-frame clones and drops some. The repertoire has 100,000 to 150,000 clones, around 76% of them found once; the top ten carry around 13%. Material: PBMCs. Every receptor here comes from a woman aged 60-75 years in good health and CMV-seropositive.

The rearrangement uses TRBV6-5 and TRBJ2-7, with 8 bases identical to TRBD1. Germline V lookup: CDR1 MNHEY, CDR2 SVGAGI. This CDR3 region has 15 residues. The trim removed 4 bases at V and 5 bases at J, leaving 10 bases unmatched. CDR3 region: CASSLSDRDLHEQYF. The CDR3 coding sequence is TGTGCCAGCAGTTTGTCGGACAGGGATCTGCACGAGCAGTACTTC.

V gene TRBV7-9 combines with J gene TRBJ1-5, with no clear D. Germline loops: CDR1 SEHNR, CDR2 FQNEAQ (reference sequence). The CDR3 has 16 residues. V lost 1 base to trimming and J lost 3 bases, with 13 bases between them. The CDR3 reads CASSLVRAGNNQPQHF. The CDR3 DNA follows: TGTGCCAGCAGCTTAGTGCGGGCGGGTAACAATCAGCCCCAGCATTTT. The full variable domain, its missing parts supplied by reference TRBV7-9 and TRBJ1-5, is DTGVSQNPRHKITKRGQNVTFRCDPISEHNRLYWYRQTLGQGPEFLTYFQNEAQLEKSRLLSDRFSAERPKGSFSTLEIQRTEQGDSAMYLCASSLVRAGNNQPQHFGDGTRLSIL.

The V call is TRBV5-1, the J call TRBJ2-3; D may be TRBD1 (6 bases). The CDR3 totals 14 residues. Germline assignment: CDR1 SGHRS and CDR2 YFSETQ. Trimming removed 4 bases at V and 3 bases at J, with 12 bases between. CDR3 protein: CASSHRTETDTQYF. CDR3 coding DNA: TGCGCCAGCAGCCATCGGACAGAGACAGATACGCAGTATTTT.